This TCR beta chain was retrieved from a study of regulatory T cells in long-lasting Graves disease. About the research overall: The term persistent Graves' disease signified upward of 5 years on antithyroid drugs with positive TSH receptor antibodies. Overall study results and limits: In persistent patients, shared public clonotypes (roughly 2,800) outnumbered those in new patients (966).

Many counts were recorded for this clonotype. What it binds is unknown. Time point here: persistent/refractory GD, antithyroid drugs over 5 years with positive TRAb. The authors made the TCR library using RNA they extracted from PBMCs. EDTA tubes received approximately 9 milliliters of drawn peripheral blood. Construction of TCR beta libraries relied on iRepertoire HTBI primers and on Arm-PCR targeting CDR3 regions. Each CDR3 protein gets one entry after TCRdb re-called the multiplex PCR reads with MiXCR. The sample lists approximately 400,000 distinct CDR3 sequences, roughly a quarter seen once, with roughly 28% in the top ten. Germline loops: CDR1 MNHNS, CDR2 SASEGT. The trim removed 6 bases at V and 5 bases at J, leaving 8 bases unmatched. The CDR3 length is 15 residues.

The source was peripheral blood mononuclear cells (PBMCs), collected when the disease was refractory, from a patient treated with antithyroid drugs. The origin of this receptor is a female donor with Graves disease. The V call is TRBV6-1, the J call TRBJ2-7; 12 bases line up with TRBD2. CDR3 amino acids: CASSALAGGQDEQYF. CDR3 nucleotide sequence: TGTGCCAGCAGCGCTCTAGCGGGAGGGCAGGACGAGCAGTACTTC.